Sequencing of this T cell receptor (beta chain) was carried out in a study of blood T cell repertoires in COVID-19. Looking at the study overall: Both acute and convalescent COVID-19 samples were obtained from the United States, Italy and Spain. Sources were T cells, B-cell-depleted T cells, or PBMCs; the material itself was cDNA or gDNA.

Germline CDR1 is LNHDA and CDR2 is SQIVND (reference sequence). The V gene end was trimmed by 8 bases and the J gene end by 8 bases; junction bases not matched to a gene: 2. This CDR3 is 10 amino acids long. In the original processing: Cell counts per sample came from amplifying reference gene primers. The data were produced by immunoSEQ multiplex PCR, yet TCRdb's version contains in-frame clones alone and is incomplete. V and J calls and clone size are copied from that table; D and trimming were computed from the DNA. In the table there are around 500,000 clones, approximately 85% of which are singletons.

The sample comprised peripheral blood. The TCR sequence derives from a human donor in a cohort sampled during active COVID-19. The chain combines TRBV19 with TRBJ1-2; 7 bases agree with TRBD1. CDR3 bases: TGTGCCAGTGGGACAGCAGGCTACACCTTC. Translation gives CASGTAGYTF.